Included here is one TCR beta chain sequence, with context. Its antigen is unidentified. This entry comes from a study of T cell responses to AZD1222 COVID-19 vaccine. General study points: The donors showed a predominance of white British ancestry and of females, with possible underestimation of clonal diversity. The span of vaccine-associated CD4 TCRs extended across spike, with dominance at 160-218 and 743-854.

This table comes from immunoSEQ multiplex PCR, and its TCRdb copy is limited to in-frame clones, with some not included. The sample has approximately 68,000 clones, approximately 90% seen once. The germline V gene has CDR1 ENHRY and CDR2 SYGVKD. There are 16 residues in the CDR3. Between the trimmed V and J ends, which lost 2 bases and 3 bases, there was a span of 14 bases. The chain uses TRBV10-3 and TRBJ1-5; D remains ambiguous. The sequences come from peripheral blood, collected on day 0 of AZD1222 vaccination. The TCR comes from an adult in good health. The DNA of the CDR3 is TGTGCCATCAGTGAGGCCGTTGTTCTGAACAATCAGCCCCAGCATTTT. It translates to CAISEAVVLNNQPQHF.